This T cell receptor (beta chain) is drawn from a study of CD8 T cells in Susac syndrome. About the study: The Susac syndrome patients were therapy-naive, on corticosteroids, or on intravenous immunoglobulin alone at blood draw.

RNA totalling about 0.45 to 1 ug underwent reverse transcription with random hexamers. Via MiXCR, TCRdb re-called the immunoSEQ multiplex PCR reads, giving one row per CDR3 protein. The sample includes roughly 88,000 distinct CDR3 sequences, around 96% of them seen just once. Study-level results: The total CD8+ repertoires yielded 15 to 20 Susac-specific public clones and the CD8+ TEMRA repertoires yielded roughly five.

A remark on this clonotype: Its antigen is unknown.

The germline V gene encodes CDR1 MRHNA and CDR2 SNTAGT. J gave up 1 base and V 3 bases, and 5 bases lay outside the gene matches. This CDR3 contains 16 residues. This sequence joins TRBV6-4 and TRBJ2-3; 9 nucleotides match TRBD1. The TCR was taken from a human donor with Susac syndrome. Sequenced material: CD8+ T cells from PBMCs. The CDR3 DNA sequence: TGTGCCAGCAGTGAAAGGACAGGGGACGGCACAGATACGCAGTATTTT. Translating it yields CASSERTGDGTDTQYF.